The clone carrying this TCR beta chain was counted ten times or more. This sample is part of a study of regulatory T cells in long-lasting Graves disease. iRepertoire HTBI primers and Arm-PCR of CDR3 regions built TCR beta libraries. TCRdb processed the multiplex PCR reads anew with MiXCR; each CDR3 protein has one entry. The sample has roughly 500,000 distinct CDR3 sequences, approximately 13% seen once. Germline V gene data show CDR1 as SNHLY and CDR2 as FYNNEI. This CDR3 comprises 12 residues. V lost 0 bases and J lost 4, with 0 bases in between. Time point described: newly diagnosed GD, antithyroid drugs for less than 3 months. Extracted RNA from PBMCs served as the source of the TCR library. This sample was also put to use in a study of T cells in Graves' hyperthyroidism and ophthalmopathy.

The sequences come from peripheral blood mononuclear cells (PBMCs), collected at new diagnosis, from a patient treated with antithyroid drugs. The sequence was obtained from a young man with Graves disease. The rearrangement links TRBV2 to TRBJ1-4; D call uncertain. The DNA for the CDR3 is TGTGCCAGCAGTGAAGCTAATGAAAAACTGTTTTTT. This codes for CASSEANEKLFF.